The clone carrying this T cell receptor (delta chain) was counted at least ten times. Its antigen is currently unknown. The protein given by TCRdb reflects a much larger clone and differs at residue 17 from this DNA's translation, likely from a read error; the protein shown is the DNA's translation. The CDR3 contains 21 residues. Trimming left V 2 bases short and J 7 bases short, with 35 bases between. Germline V gives CDR1 TSWWSYY, CDR2 QGS. The data are from a study of γδ T cells in repeated Plasmodium falciparum infection. In the study overall: Donors were malaria-exposed Malian children or age- and gender-matched Australian children. Each infection was followed by sampling at 21 days, plus baseline and some pre-infection draws.

Study-wide results and caveats: Malian children's Vdelta2-negative repertoires appeared more expanded and less diverse than Australians'.

TCRdb reprocessed the multiplex PCR reads using CATT. The sample consists of tens of thousands of delta-chain clones, 1.7% of them appearing once. Flow sorting of PBMC yielded separate Vgamma9/Vdelta2+ and Vdelta2-negative gammadelta T cell populations for bulk repertoire analysis. Sequenced: gamma-delta T cells from blood. The chain couples TRDV1 to TRDJ1, with D uncertain. This TCR was sampled from a pool of human donors (malaria-infected and uninfected, not separated). The CDR3 DNA reads TGTGCTCTTGGGGAAGCTACGTTTAGAGGGGTTTGGAGGGGCCAAAGCGGTAAACTCATCTTT. It specifies CALGEATFRGVWRGQSGKLIF.